This passage covers 13 T cell receptor beta chains from one sample sequenced in a study of blood T cell repertoires in COVID-19. Profiled with immunoSEQ multiplex PCR; TCRdb holds only in-frame clones, not every one. Of tens of thousands of clones in the sample, 65% to 85% are singletons; the top ten hold roughly 29%. The material sequenced was peripheral blood. These receptors were taken from a woman of 80 years or more with acute or convalescent COVID-19.

This chain links TRBV5-4 with TRBJ2-1; a possible D gene is TRBD2 (5 bases). The CDR3 length is 11 residues. Per the germline V gene, CDR1 is SGHNT and CDR2 is YYREEE (reference sequence). V shed 4 bases and J shed 10 bases, with 9 bases lying between them. CDR3 in DNA: TGTGCCAGCAGCACCGGACTGGAGCAGTTCTTC. Residues: CASSTGLEQFF.

The chain has TRBV7-9 and TRBJ1-1; no firm D call. V was trimmed by 2 bases and J by 3 bases, leaving 10 bases between them. Per the germline V gene, CDR1 is SEHNR and CDR2 is FQNEAQ (reference sequence). The CDR3 is 14 amino acids. CDR3 in amino acids: CASSLMEGDTEAFF. The CDR3 bases are TGTGCCAGCAGCTTAATGGAGGGCGACACTGAAGCTTTCTTT.

The chain couples TRBV7-3 to TRBJ2-2; unclear D gene. Germline V gene sequence: CDR1 SGHTA, CDR2 FQGTGA. V lost 2 bases and J lost 5, with 9 bases in between. This CDR3 is 14 amino acids long. The CDR3 region has the DNA TGTGCCAGCAGCTTATCAGGTGGGACCGGGGAGCTGTTTTTT. It codes for CASSLSGGTGELFF.

The V call is TRBV7-3, the J call TRBJ2-2; a possible D gene is TRBD2 (6 bases). This CDR3 is built from 15 residues. V lost 5 bases, J lost 1 base, and 11 bases lay in between. CDR1 is SGHTA, CDR2 FQGTGA, per germline. Here the CDR3 DNA reads TGTGCCAGCAGCCCACCGGGACTGAACACCGGGGAGCTGTTTTTT. This encodes CASSPPGLNTGELFF.

J is TRBJ2-5 and V is TRBV7-2; TRBD2 aligns across 7 bases. V dropped 0 bases and J dropped 4; count of bases not matched to a gene: 5. The CDR3 has 15 residues. Germline CDR1 reads SGHTA; CDR2 reads FQGNSA. The CDR3 DNA reads TGTGCCAGCAGCTTAGCCTCGGGAGGCGCAGAGACCCAGTACTTC. Protein product: CASSLASGGAETQYF.

The rearrangement joins TRBV6-5 to TRBJ2-1, with 14 bases aligning to TRBD2. Trimming at V came to 7 bases and at J to 10 bases, leaving 6 bases not matched to a gene. CDR1 and CDR2 from the germline V gene are MNHEY and SVGAGI. CDR3 length: 14 residues. CDR3 coding DNA: TGTGCCAGCACCCCGGGACTAGCGGGAGTCGAGCAGTTCTTC. Translating it yields CASTPGLAGVEQFF.

The chain combines TRBV11-2 with TRBJ1-3, with a weak D call TRBD1 (6 bases). Germline CDR1 reads SGHAT; CDR2 reads FQNNGV. The CDR3 spans 16 residues. V gave up 5 bases and J gave up 3 bases, with 17 bases separating them. Here the CDR3 reads CASSPSGTLVGNTIYF. The CDR3 nucleotides are TGTGCCAGCAGCCCGTCCGGGACACTGGTTGGAAACACCATATATTTT.

The rearrangement uses TRBV2 and TRBJ2-1; TRBD1 aligns across 10 bases. From germline, CDR1 is SNHLY and CDR2 FYNNEI. The CDR3 has 15 amino acids. V dropped 6 bases and J dropped 6; count of bases not matched to a gene: 8. CDR3 in amino acids: CASSDRTGGGNEQFF. The CDR3 DNA is TGTGCCAGCAGCGATAGGACAGGGGGTGGCAATGAGCAGTTCTTC.

J is TRBJ2-6 and V is TRBV30; 10 bases map to TRBD2. J gave up 2 bases and V 1 base, and 5 bases lay outside the gene matches. The CDR3 contains 17 residues. Germline V gives CDR1 GTSNPN, CDR2 SVGIG (reference sequence). As DNA, the CDR3 is TGTGCCTGGAGTGCGACTAGCGGGCTCACTGGGGCCAACGTCCTGACTTTC. The encoded protein is CAWSATSGLTGANVLTF.

This chain uses TRBV7-3 with TRBJ1-5; 9 bases match TRBD1. The CDR3 spans 15 residues. Trimming took 6 bases from V and 5 from J; bases not matched to a gene: 8. Looked up from germline, CDR1 is SGHTA and CDR2 is FQGTGA. The chain's CDR3 is CASSSSGQGDQPQHF. The CDR3 DNA sequence: TGTGCCAGCAGTTCATCGGGACAGGGTGATCAGCCCCAGCATTTT.

The rearrangement uses TRBV4-2 and TRBJ2-1, with TRBD1 as a possible D gene (5 bases). The CDR3 sequence is 15 residues long. Trimming pared 5 bases from V and 9 bases from J, leaving 20 bases between. Germline CDR1 is LGHNA and CDR2 is YNFKEQ. CDR3 coding DNA: TGTGCCAGCAGCACAGCAGGGAATCCAAATCCTGAGCAGTTCTTC. Protein: CASSTAGNPNPEQFF.

The chain is built from TRBV19 and TRBJ2-7; tentative D call: TRBD1 (6 bases). From germline, CDR1 is LNHDA and CDR2 SQIVND (reference sequence). The V gene lost 6 bases and the J gene lost 4 bases, with 16 bases spanning the gap. The CDR3 is 14 residues long. The CDR3 loop reads CASRPRTEPYEQYF. In DNA, the CDR3 is TGTGCCAGTAGACCTAGGACAGAACCATACGAGCAGTACTTC. Full variable domain (remainder filled in from reference TRBV19 and TRBJ2-7): DGGITQSPKYLFRKEGQNVTLSCEQNLNHDAMYWYRQDPGQGLRLIYYSQIVNDFQKGDIAEGYSVSREKKESFPLTVTSAQKNPTAFYLCASRPRTEPYEQYFGPGTRLTVT.

The genes are TRBV7-6 and TRBJ2-1, with D possibly TRBD2 on 6 matching bases. Per the germline V gene, CDR1 is SGHVS and CDR2 is FNYEAQ. The CDR3 is 14 residues long. V lost 6 bases and J lost 0, with 9 bases in between. The CDR3 DNA reads as TGTGCCAGCAGTGTTAGCGGCTCCTACAATGAGCAGTTCTTC. This sequence encodes CASSVSGSYNEQFF.